The clone carrying this T cell receptor (beta chain) has ten or more counts. Antigen specificity is unknown. Profiles of TCR beta VDJ and CDR3 were generated from a genomic DNA template. A single record per CDR3 protein comes from TCRdb applying MiXCR to the reads. The repertoire includes around 180,000 distinct CDR3 sequences, 50% to 75% of them detected once, and 45% sits in the top ten. The data were obtained in a study of CD8+CD57+ T cells in acquired aplastic anemia. Study overall: On average, sorted CD4+ and CD8+ cells gave 3 to 3.5 ug of DNA.

Study conclusions and caveats: Patients showed no significant difference from controls in CD8+ Simpson's diversity.

V lost 0 bases, J lost 2 bases, and 4 bases stayed unmatched. Germline CDR1 and CDR2: DFQATT and SNEGSKA (reference sequence). The CDR3 covers 15 residues. This chain uses TRBV20-1 with TRBJ2-3; 8 positions agree with TRBD2. This receptor was identified in a human donor in good health. Sequencing input: sorted CD4+, CD8+, or CD8+CD57+ T cells (not recorded which) from PBMCs. CDR3 region: CSARDLAGPTDTQYF. As DNA, the CDR3 is TGCAGTGCTAGAGATCTAGCGGGCCCCACAGATACGCAGTATTTT.